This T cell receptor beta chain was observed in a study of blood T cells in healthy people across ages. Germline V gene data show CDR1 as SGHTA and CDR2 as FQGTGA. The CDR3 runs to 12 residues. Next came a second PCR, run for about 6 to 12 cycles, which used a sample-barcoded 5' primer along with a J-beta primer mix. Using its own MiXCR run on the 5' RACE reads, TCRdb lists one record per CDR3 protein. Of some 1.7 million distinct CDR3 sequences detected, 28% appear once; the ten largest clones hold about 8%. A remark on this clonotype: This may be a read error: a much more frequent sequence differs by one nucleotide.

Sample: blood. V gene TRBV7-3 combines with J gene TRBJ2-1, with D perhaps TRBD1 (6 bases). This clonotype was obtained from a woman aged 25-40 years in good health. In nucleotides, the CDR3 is TGTTCCAGCAGCCCGAAAGGGGGTGAGCAGTTCTTC. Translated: CSSSPKGGEQFF.